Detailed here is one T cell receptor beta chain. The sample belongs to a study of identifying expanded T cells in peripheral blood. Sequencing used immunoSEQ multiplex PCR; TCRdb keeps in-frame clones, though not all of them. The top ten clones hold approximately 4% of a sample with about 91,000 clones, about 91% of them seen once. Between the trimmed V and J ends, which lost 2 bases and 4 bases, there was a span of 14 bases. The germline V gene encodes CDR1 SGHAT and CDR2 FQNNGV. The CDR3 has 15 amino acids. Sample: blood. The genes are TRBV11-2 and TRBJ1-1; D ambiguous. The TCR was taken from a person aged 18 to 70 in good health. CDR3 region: CASSLSAGRGTEAFF. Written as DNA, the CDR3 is TGTGCCAGCAGCTTAAGTGCTGGCCGGGGCACTGAAGCTTTCTTT. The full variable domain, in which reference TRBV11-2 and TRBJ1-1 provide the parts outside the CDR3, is EAGVAQSPRYKIIEKRQSVAFWCNPISGHATLYWYQQILGQGPKLLIQFQNNGVVDDSQLPKDRFSAERLKGVDSTLKIQPAKLEDSAVYLCASSLSAGRGTEAFFGQGTRLTVV.